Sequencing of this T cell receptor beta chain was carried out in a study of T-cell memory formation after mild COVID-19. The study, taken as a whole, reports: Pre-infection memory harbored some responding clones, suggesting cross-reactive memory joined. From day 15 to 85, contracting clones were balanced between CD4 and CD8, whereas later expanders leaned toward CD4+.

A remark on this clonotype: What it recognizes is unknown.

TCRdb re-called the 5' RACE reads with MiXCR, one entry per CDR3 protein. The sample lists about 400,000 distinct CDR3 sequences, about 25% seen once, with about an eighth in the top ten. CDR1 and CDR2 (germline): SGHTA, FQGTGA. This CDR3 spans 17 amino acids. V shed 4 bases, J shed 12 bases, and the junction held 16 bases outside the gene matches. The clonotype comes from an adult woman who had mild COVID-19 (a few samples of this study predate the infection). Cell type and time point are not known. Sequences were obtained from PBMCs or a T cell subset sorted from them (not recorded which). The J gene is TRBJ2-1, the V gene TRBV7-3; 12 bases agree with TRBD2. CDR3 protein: CASSSSGLAGSGGRQFF. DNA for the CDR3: TGTGCCAGCAGCTCATCAGGACTAGCGGGGTCCGGAGGGCGGCAGTTCTTC.